One and the same sample provided the 29 T cell receptor beta chains below, sequenced in a study of regulatory T cells in long-lasting Graves disease. Time point noted: persistent/refractory GD, antithyroid drugs over 5 years with positive TRAb. There was RNA extracted from PBMCs, and the TCR library was made from it. Building of the TCR beta libraries involved iRepertoire HTBI primers and Arm-PCR of CDR3 regions. TCRdb re-called the multiplex PCR reads through MiXCR, storing one row per CDR3 protein. The sample lists over 300,000 distinct CDR3 sequences; 15% to 20% were seen once. This sample comprised peripheral blood mononuclear cells (PBMCs), obtained when the disease was refractory, from a patient treated with antithyroid drugs. Receptor source: a female donor with Graves disease.

The gene calls are TRBV5-6 and TRBJ1-1, with D uncertain. CDR1 is SGHDT, CDR2 YYEEEE, per germline. CDR3 length: 15 amino acids. V shed 3 bases and J shed 0 bases, with 12 bases lying between them. The CDR3 region is CASSSNRALNTEAFF. For the CDR3, the DNA is TGTGCCAGCAGCTCGAACCGGGCGCTGAACACTGAAGCTTTCTTT. The complete variable domain, with remaining parts taken from reference TRBV5-6 and TRBJ1-1, reads DAGVTQSPTHLIKTRGQQVTLRCSPKSGHDTVSWYQQALGQGPQFIFQYYEEEERQRGNFPDRFSGHQFPNYSSELNVNALLLGDSALYLCASSSNRALNTEAFFGQGTRLTVV.

At least ten counts were recorded for this clonotype. This chain joins TRBV18 and TRBJ1-1; perhaps TRBD1 as D (6 bases). CDR3 length: 16 amino acids. The V gene lost 4 bases and the J gene lost 2 bases, with 17 bases spanning the gap. Germline CDR1 KGHSH, CDR2 LQKENI. The CDR3 nucleotides are TGTGCCAGCTCACTCGTGGCGGTGACAGGCAACACTGAAGCTTTCTTT. This gives the protein CASSLVAVTGNTEAFF. Drawing the rest from reference TRBV18 and TRBJ1-1, the complete variable domain is NAGVMQNPRHLVRRRGQEARLRCSPMKGHSHVYWYRQLPEEGLKFMVYLQKENIIDESGMPKERFSAEFPKEGPSILRIQQVVRGDSAAYFCASSLVAVTGNTEAFFGQGTRLTVV.

About this clonotype: A much larger clone differs from this one at a single base, so this may be a read error. The chain uses TRBV7-2 and TRBJ1-6; 11 bases fit TRBD1. V shed 0 bases, J shed 10 bases, and the junction held 5 bases outside the gene matches. The CDR3 is made up of 16 amino acids. CDR1 is SGHTA and CDR2 is FQGNSA in the germline V gene. The CDR3 DNA sequence: TGTGCCAGCAGCTTAGCGTCGGACAGGGGGCCCTCACCCCTCCACTTT. Translation gives CASSLASDRGPSPLHF.

As to this clonotype: One end of the junction does not line up with germline, which may come from a read error. The chain employs TRBV7-9 and TRBJ2-6, with D perhaps TRBD1 or TRBD2 (5 bases each). Germline V gives CDR1 SEHNR, CDR2 FQNEAQ (reference sequence). CDR3 size: 20 residues. The CDR3 spells CAGSFPVFVGDHSGANVLTF. Here the CDR3 DNA reads TGTGCCGGCAGCTTTCCGGTCTTCGTGGGGGACCACTCTGGGGCCAACGTCCTGACTTTC.

In its sample, this clonotype was seen a few times. This chain links TRBV20-1 with TRBJ1-5, with D uncertain. This CDR3 spans 16 amino acids. Germline CDR1 and CDR2: DFQATT and SNEGSKA (reference sequence). V lost 3 bases, J lost 2 bases, and 17 bases lay in between. CDR3 region: CSARPPGRGGNQPQHF. In nucleotides, the CDR3 is TGCAGTGCTAGGCCCCCCGGTAGAGGCGGCAATCAGCCCCAGCATTTT.

This clonotype has just a few counts. This chain uses TRBV29-1 with TRBJ2-5; the D call may be TRBD1 or TRBD2 (7 bases each). The CDR3 covers 12 residues. Germline CDR1 SQVTM, CDR2 ANQGSEA. Trimming stripped 4 bases from V and 5 bases from J, with 11 bases between. CDR3 DNA sequence: TGCAGCGTTGCCCAGGGGGGGGAGACCCAGTACTTC. Protein: CSVAQGGETQYF.

Ten or more counts support this clonotype. The genes are TRBV12-3 or TRBV12-4 and TRBJ1-5; maybe TRBD1 (5 bases). This CDR3 has 15 amino acids. Deletions cut 3 bases from V and 0 bases from J, with 9 bases between. In DNA, the CDR3 is TGTGCCAGCAGTTTGGGACCTTATAGCAATCAGCCCCAGCATTTT. As protein: CASSLGPYSNQPQHF.

This clonotype was counted ten times or more. The chain recombines TRBV5-1 with TRBJ2-7; the D gene is possibly TRBD1 (5 bases). Trimming pared 0 bases from V and 3 bases from J, leaving 10 bases between. CDR1 is SGHRS and CDR2 is YFSETQ in the germline V gene. CDR3 length: 14 amino acids. The CDR3 DNA follows: TGCGCCAGCAGCTTGGATCAGGGAAACTACGAGCAGTACTTC. This gives the protein CASSLDQGNYEQYF.

This clonotype was counted at least ten times. The V gene is TRBV28, the J gene TRBJ1-2, with D tentatively TRBD1 (5 bases). This CDR3 spans 14 amino acids. The germline V and J ends were trimmed by 3 bases and 3 bases, with 11 bases remaining between them. Germline V CDR1 and CDR2: MDHEN, SYDVKM. CDR3 DNA sequence: TGTGCCAGCAGTTTTGGGCGGGGGGACTATGGCTACACCTTC. It codes for CASSFGRGDYGYTF.

The sample holds many counts of this clonotype. The chain combines TRBV29-1 with TRBJ1-2; possibly TRBD1 for D (6 bases). Between the trimmed V and J ends, which lost 0 bases and 0 bases, there was a span of 8 bases. The CDR3 has 14 amino acids. The germline CDR1 and CDR2 sequences are SQVTM and ANQGSEA. CDR3 sequence (DNA): TGCAGCGTTGAAGATTGGGACACTAACTATGGCTACACCTTC. It translates to CSVEDWDTNYGYTF.

This clonotype has ten or more counts. The V and J genes are TRBV2 and TRBJ2-4; TRBD2 agrees at 13 bases. Germline V lookup: CDR1 SNHLY, CDR2 FYNNEI. CDR3 length equals 18 residues. Trimming cost V 6 bases and J 0 bases; bases outside gene matches: 8. CDR3 loop: CASSGGLAGSLAKNIQYF. The CDR3 DNA reads TGTGCCAGCAGCGGGGGACTAGCGGGATCACTAGCCAAAAACATTCAGTACTTC.

This clonotype was counted at least ten times. The genes are TRBV28 and TRBJ2-5; TRBD1 matches at 9 bases. CDR3 length: 14 residues. Germline loops: CDR1 MDHEN, CDR2 SYDVKM. The V gene end was trimmed by 5 bases and the J gene end by 5 bases; junction bases not matched to a gene: 6. CDR3 amino acids: CASSGTGSGETQYF. DNA for the CDR3: TGTGCCAGCAGTGGGACAGGGTCAGGGGAGACCCAGTACTTC.

This clonotype was recorded many times. The chain recombines TRBV6-2 or TRBV6-3 with TRBJ1-2; TRBD1 is a possible D gene (5 bases). Trimming removed 2 bases from V and 4 bases from J, with 11 bases in between. The CDR3 contains 14 residues. In germline, CDR1 is MNHEY, CDR2 SVGEGT. The CDR3 reads CASSYQAGTYGYTF. The DNA for the CDR3 is TGTGCCAGCAGTTACCAGGCAGGGACCTATGGCTACACCTTC.

The J gene is TRBJ2-7, the V gene TRBV24-1; 16 bases are a match to TRBD2. Germline lookup yields CDR1 KGHDR and CDR2 SFDVKD. This CDR3 is built from 18 residues. Trimming cost V 3 bases and J 6 bases; bases outside gene matches: 10. CDR3 protein: CATSDTGTSGRALGEQYF. CDR3 coding DNA: TGTGCCACCAGTGATACCGGGACTAGCGGGAGGGCCCTCGGCGAGCAGTACTTC.

This chain connects TRBV5-1 to TRBJ1-1; D is unclear. Per germline, CDR1 SGHRS and CDR2 YFSETQ. CDR3 size: 14 residues. V dropped 0 bases and J dropped 3 bases, with 9 bases sitting between them. CDR3 protein: CASSLENSYTEAFF. The CDR3 coding sequence is TGCGCCAGCAGCTTGGAGAACAGCTACACTGAAGCTTTCTTT.

This clonotype was detected only a few times. CDR3 amino acids: CASSKGTVANTGELFF. Here the CDR3 DNA reads TGCGCCAGCAGCAAGGGGACAGTCGCGAACACCGGGGAGCTGTTTTTT. The V and J genes are TRBV5-1 and TRBJ2-2; 7 bases match TRBD1. Germline loops: CDR1 SGHRS, CDR2 YFSETQ. This CDR3 is 16 amino acids long. V was clipped by 4 bases and J by 0 bases; unmatched bases: 6.

The chain combines TRBV27 with TRBJ2-1; 12 nucleotides line up with TRBD2. Trimming cost V 8 bases and J 9 bases; bases outside gene matches: 14. The germline gives CDR1 MNHEY, CDR2 SMNVEV (reference sequence). The CDR3 is 16 residues long. CDR3 nucleotide sequence: TGTGCCAGCGGTCCGGGACTAGCGGGCGACTTGGGTGAGCAGTTCTTC. Protein product: CASGPGLAGDLGEQFF.

This clonotype has more than one count but fewer than ten. The chain couples TRBV25-1 to TRBJ2-7; D is perhaps TRBD2 (8 bases). Germline CDR1 reads MGHDK; CDR2 reads SYGVNS. CDR3 length: 13 residues. V lost 5 bases to trimming and J lost 4 bases, with 12 bases between them. Here the CDR3 DNA reads TGTGCCAGCAGTAGCGGGGGACAGTACGAGCAGTACTTC. Translation gives CASSSGGQYEQYF.

This clonotype was counted ten times or more. The chain uses TRBV11-1 and TRBJ2-5; D uncertain. V was pared by 2 bases and J by 5 bases, with 6 bases between. The germline CDR1 and CDR2 sequences are SGHAT and FQDESV (reference sequence). The CDR3 totals 12 residues. Here the CDR3 DNA reads TGTGCCAGCAGCTTATCGGATGAGACCCAGTACTTC. It encodes CASSLSDETQYF.

This clonotype was picked up many times. The genes are TRBV6-2 or TRBV6-3 and TRBJ1-2; no firm D call. Germline loops: CDR1 MNHEY, CDR2 SVGEGT. V was shortened by 8 bases and J by 8 bases, with 18 bases between the two germline ends. This CDR3 contains 13 residues. CDR3 residues: CASAPETAPGYTF. The CDR3 DNA sequence: TGTGCCAGCGCTCCGGAGACGGCCCCGGGCTACACCTTC.

This clonotype has a handful of counts. This chain connects TRBV6-1 to TRBJ2-3, with 12 bases fitting TRBD2. The germline V gene has CDR1 MNHNS and CDR2 SASEGT. There are 21 residues in the CDR3. After removal of 6 bases from V and 1 base from J, the junction contained 20 bases not matched to a gene. The CDR3 bases are TGTGCCAGCAGCCCTTTGGGGCCTCCTAGCGGGGGGGCCCTAGGCACAGATACGCAGTATTTT. Translating it yields CASSPLGPPSGGALGTDTQYF.

This clonotype has a handful of counts. The V call is TRBV10-3, the J call TRBJ2-1; no clear D gene. Trimming took off 3 bases at V and 2 bases at J, with 11 bases between the two ends. Germline V gives CDR1 ENHRY, CDR2 SYGVKD. The CDR3 is 15 amino acids. For the CDR3, the DNA is TGTGCCATCAGTGAAAAGGTATCGGCCTACAATGAGCAGTTCTTC. Encoded protein: CAISEKVSAYNEQFF.

This clonotype came up a few times. CDR3 sequence (DNA): TGTGCCTGGAGAAGGGACAGCGCTGGAAACACCATATATTTT. It encodes CAWRRDSAGNTIYF. The chain links TRBV30 to TRBJ1-3, with TRBD1 matching over 7 bases. Germline CDR1 GTSNPN, CDR2 SVGIG (reference sequence). The CDR3 is made up of 14 amino acids. V lost 3 bases to trimming and J lost 2 bases; unmatched junction nucleotides: 4.

This clonotype was counted ten times or more. The rearrangement uses TRBV6-1 and TRBJ2-7, with 7 bases aligning to TRBD1. V shed 6 bases and J 5 bases; nucleotides not matched to a gene: 10. The CDR3 runs 14 residues. Germline CDR1 MNHNS, CDR2 SASEGT. Written as DNA, the CDR3 is TGTGCCAGCAGCGGACAGGCCGGGGTCCACGAGCAGTACTTC. It codes for CASSGQAGVHEQYF.

At least ten counts were recorded for this clonotype. The rearrangement links TRBV12-3 or TRBV12-4 to TRBJ1-4, with D tentatively TRBD1 (5 bases). Trimming removed 1 base at V and 5 bases at J, with 11 bases between. There are 15 residues in the CDR3. CDR3 amino acids: CASSLEGVANEKLFF. The CDR3 DNA sequence: TGTGCCAGCAGTTTAGAAGGGGTTGCCAATGAAAAACTGTTTTTT.

Only a few counts were recorded for this clonotype. The chain has TRBV12-5 and TRBJ2-2; D is ambiguous. The CDR3 is 12 amino acids. Trimming took off 6 bases at V and 7 bases at J, with 9 bases between the two ends. The germline CDR1 and CDR2 sequences are LGHNT and FRNRAP. CDR3 DNA sequence: TGTGCTAGTGGCGTCGGTAGCGGGGAGCTGTTTTTT. It specifies CASGVGSGELFF. Looking up the rest from reference TRBV12-5 and TRBJ2-2 gives the full variable domain: DARVTQTPRHKVTEMGQEVTMRCQPILGHNTVFWYRQTMMQGLELLAYFRNRAPLDDSGMPKDRFSAEMPDATLATLKIQPSEPRDSAVYFCASGVGSGELFFGEGSRLTVL.

There are a few counts of this clonotype. This sequence may be a read error, since a much larger clone differs from it by one base. The chain joins TRBV20-1 to TRBJ1-1; D is perhaps TRBD1 (5 bases). Germline values: CDR1 DFQATT, CDR2 SNEGSKA (reference sequence). The CDR3 covers 16 residues. V lost 4 bases and J 0 bases, leaving 18 bases between the germline ends. The CDR3 nucleotides are TGCAGTGCTAAAGGAGGGTGGGGCTACATGAACACTGAAGCTTTCTTT. As protein: CSAKGGWGYMNTEAFF.

Only a few counts were recorded for this clonotype. The gene calls are TRBV7-9 and TRBJ1-3, with D hard to call. Germline lookup yields CDR1 SEHNR and CDR2 FQNEAQ (reference sequence). There are 14 residues in the CDR3. V was pared by 6 bases and J by 0 bases, with 9 bases between. Written as DNA, the CDR3 is TGTGCCAGCAGTTCATACGGCTCTGGAAACACCATATATTTT. Translated: CASSSYGSGNTIYF.

This clonotype has a handful of counts. The rearrangement links TRBV20-1 to TRBJ2-7; 8 bases map to TRBD1. With V trimmed by 3 bases and J by 5 bases, 12 bases remained unmatched. This CDR3 region has 15 residues. CDR1 and CDR2 from the germline V gene are DFQATT and SNEGSKA (reference sequence). CDR3: CSASSWTGISHEQYF. The CDR3 nucleotides are TGCAGTGCTAGTAGCTGGACAGGGATATCCCACGAGCAGTACTTC.